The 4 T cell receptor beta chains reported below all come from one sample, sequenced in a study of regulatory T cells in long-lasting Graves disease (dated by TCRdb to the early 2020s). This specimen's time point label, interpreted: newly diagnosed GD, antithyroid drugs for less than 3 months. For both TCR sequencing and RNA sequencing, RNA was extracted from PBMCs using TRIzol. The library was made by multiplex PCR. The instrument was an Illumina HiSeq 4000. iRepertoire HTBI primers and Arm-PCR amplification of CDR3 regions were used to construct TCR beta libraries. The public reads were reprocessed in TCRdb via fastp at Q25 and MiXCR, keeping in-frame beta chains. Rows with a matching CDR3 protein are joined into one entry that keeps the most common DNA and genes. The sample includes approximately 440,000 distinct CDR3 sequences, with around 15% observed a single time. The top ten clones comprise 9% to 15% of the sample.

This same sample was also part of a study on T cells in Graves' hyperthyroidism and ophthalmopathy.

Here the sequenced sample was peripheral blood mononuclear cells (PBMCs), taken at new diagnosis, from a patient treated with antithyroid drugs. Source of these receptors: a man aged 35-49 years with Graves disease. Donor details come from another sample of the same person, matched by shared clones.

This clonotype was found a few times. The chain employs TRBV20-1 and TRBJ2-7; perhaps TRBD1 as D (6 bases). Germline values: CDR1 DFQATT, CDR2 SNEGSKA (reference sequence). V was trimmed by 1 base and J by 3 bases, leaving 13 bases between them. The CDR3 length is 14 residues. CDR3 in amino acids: CSARVTGFRYEQYF. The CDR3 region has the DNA TGCAGTGCTAGAGTTACAGGGTTTCGCTACGAGCAGTACTTC.

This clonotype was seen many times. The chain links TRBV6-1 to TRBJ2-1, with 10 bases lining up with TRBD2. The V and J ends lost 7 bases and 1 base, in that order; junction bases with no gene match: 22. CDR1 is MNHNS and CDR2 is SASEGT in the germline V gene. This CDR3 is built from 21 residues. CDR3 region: CASITPIPGSGRMLSYNEQFF. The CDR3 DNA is TGTGCCAGCATCACCCCTATCCCGGGTAGCGGGAGGATGTTATCCTACAATGAGCAGTTCTTC.

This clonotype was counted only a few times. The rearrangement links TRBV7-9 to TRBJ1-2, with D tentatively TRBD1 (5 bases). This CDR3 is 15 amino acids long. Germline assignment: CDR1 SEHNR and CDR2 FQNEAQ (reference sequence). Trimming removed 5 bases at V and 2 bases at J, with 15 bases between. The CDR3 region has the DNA TGTGCCAGCAGCCCGCGGGACTCGGTGAACTATGGCTACACCTTC. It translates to CASSPRDSVNYGYTF.

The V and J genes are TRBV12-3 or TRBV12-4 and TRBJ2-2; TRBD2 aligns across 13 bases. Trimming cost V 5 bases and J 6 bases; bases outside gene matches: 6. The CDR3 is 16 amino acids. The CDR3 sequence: CASSPGLAGDPGELFF. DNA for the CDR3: TGTGCCAGCAGTCCAGGACTAGCGGGAGATCCCGGGGAGCTGTTTTTT.